Only a few counts were recorded for the clone carrying this TCR beta chain. The data belong to a study of CD8+CD57+ T cells in acquired aplastic anemia. Flow cytometry had shown expanded CD8+CD57+ cells in the patients chosen for sequencing. CDR1 is LNHNV, CDR2 YYDKDF, per germline (reference sequence). V was cut by 8 bases and J by 0 bases, with 7 bases left in between. This CDR3 is built from 13 residues. TCR beta VDJ and CDR3 profiling used genomic DNA as template. From the reads, TCRdb called clonotypes with MiXCR, one entry per CDR3 protein. The sample includes 150,000 to 200,000 distinct CDR3 sequences, approximately 52% of them seen just once.

The sequenced material came from sorted CD4+, CD8+, or CD8+CD57+ T cells (not recorded which) from PBMCs. The gene calls are TRBV15 and TRBJ2-2, with D unresolved. The TCR originated in a human donor with aplastic anemia. This CDR3 is CATGQTNTGELFF. CDR3 coding DNA: TGTGCCACCGGGCAGACGAACACCGGGGAGCTGTTTTTT.